This TCR beta chain was retrieved from a study of blood T cell repertoires in COVID-19 (dated by TCRdb to the early 2020s). About the study as a whole: The collaborator samples originated in the United States, Italy and Spain and spanned the acute and convalescent phases of COVID-19. Where HLA class I and class II types were available, the types were taken from metadata supplied by the sample provider, not from assay-based typing. Subjects who had been exposed to COVID-19, were actively infected with it, or had recovered from it provided the deeply sampled blood TCRbeta repertoires that made up the dataset. A de-identified subject ID, COVID-19 status, age in years and sex were almost always included in the sample metadata. The material from the prospective study consisted of cDNA or gDNA derived from T cells, B-cell-depleted T cells, or PBMCs. The samples were drawn from two sources: the first 160 participants of the ongoing ImmuneRACE study, and 1,000 to 1,500 subjects contributed by 6 global collaborators. The repertoires were released in a freely available public database meant as a resource for research on the immune response to SARS-CoV-2.

Each collaborating institution followed its own protocols to collect whole blood in K2EDTA tubes. For TCRbeta analysis, collaborator samples were shipped as frozen whole blood, as isolated PBMCs, or as DNA extracted from either sample type. As regards this clone: No antigen is known for it. Base qualities are not recorded, but no much larger clone differs from it by a single base.

General findings and caveats noted by the study authors: The amount of clinical and demographic metadata varied by source and participant and was provided uncurated.

Reading from cysteine to phenylalanine, the CDR3 counts 11 amino acids. Here the CDR3 DNA is all that survives: 33 bases in frame from base 1. Between the V and J ends, shortened by 5 bases and 11 bases respectively, the junction contains 12 bases. The immunoSEQ Assay, a bias-controlled multiplex PCR, was used to amplify TCRbeta CDR3 regions from genomic DNA. The original pipeline was this. Nucleated cell counts per sample were estimated from amplification of reference gene primers within the assay. To quantify the absolute abundance of each unique TCRbeta CDR3 rearrangement, sequence reads were collapsed and filtered. For each sample, productive Simpson clonality was calculated by taking the square root of Simpson's diversity index across productive rearrangements. Imported from immuneACCESS, the table was reduced by TCRdb to in-frame sequences with V and J called. These copies leave out some clones; in studies compared against another copy, an unresolved V gene accounts for under half, and the cause of the remainder is not known. V and J calls and clone size are those listed in that table; D and trimming were worked out from the DNA. The sample profile shows around 290,000 clones; 80% to 90% of them were found once. About 4.6% of the sample is taken by the ten largest.

This clonotype originated in a man between 40 and 49 years old with acute or convalescent COVID-19. The sequence links TRBV12-3 or TRBV12-4 to TRBJ1-1, with a tentative D gene TRBD1 over 5 matching bases. Sequencing was done on a sample of peripheral blood. The nucleotide sequence is TGTGCCAGCAGTCTCCAGGGTGCGGCTTTCTTT. This encodes CASSLQGAAFF.